In this sample, the clone carrying this T cell receptor (beta chain) turned up a few times. The antigen remains undetermined. This sample is drawn from a study of blood T cells in healthy people across ages. Whole-study findings and limits: When set beside aged donors, long-lived donors presented more naive CD4+ cells and higher diversity. TCR beta diversity was tightly associated with the proportion of naive T cells. Roughly linear declines in TCR beta diversity per million T cells occurred with age.

The second PCR ran about 6 to 11 cycles with a sample-barcoded 5' primer and J-beta primers. The template-switch adaptor was a 5' adaptor with 12 random nucleotides. It tagged each cDNA molecule. Each CDR3 protein is one row after TCRdb ran MiXCR on the 5' RACE reads. The sample has around 1,900,000 distinct CDR3 sequences, 39% seen once. The source material was blood. This receptor was obtained from a human donor in good health.

The CDR3 DNA is TGTGCCAGCAGCTGGGGAGACACTGAAGCTTTCTTT. Amino acid sequence: CASSWGDTEAFF. The rearrangement links TRBV7-9 to TRBJ1-1, with unresolved D. Germline V gives CDR1 SEHNR, CDR2 FQNEAQ (reference sequence). The V and J ends lost 4 bases and 3 bases respectively, with 6 bases between them. The CDR3 is 12 amino acids.